This TCR beta chain came from a study of shared clonotypes between healthy human individuals. The test was conducted at deep level. TCRdb keeps only in-frame clones here, not all; method: immunoSEQ multiplex PCR. This sample has about 580,000 clones, with more than 95% found just once. A word on this clone: Its antigen is as yet unknown.

Cells designated naive CD8 were CD45RO-negative and were positively selected for CCR7, with terminally differentiated effector memory CD45RA+ cells excluded. Whole-study findings and limits: Clonotypes shared by all four sorted-subset donors had higher generation probabilities than non-shared clonotypes.

The germline CDR1 and CDR2 sequences are SGHVS and FNYEAQ. V was trimmed by 1 base and J by 5 bases, leaving 12 bases between them. The CDR3 runs 14 residues. This chain uses TRBV7-6 with TRBJ2-7, with D possibly matching TRBD1 (5 bases). Sequencing was performed on naive CD8+ T cells sorted from blood. The source of this sequence is a young man in good health. This CDR3 is CASSLDGRDNEQYF. For the CDR3, the DNA is TGTGCCAGCAGCTTAGATGGCAGGGATAACGAGCAGTACTTC. The full variable domain, its missing parts supplied by reference TRBV7-6 and TRBJ2-7, is GAGVSQSPRYKVTKRGQDVALRCDPISGHVSLYWYRQALGQGPEFLTYFNYEAQQDKSGLPNDRFSAERPEGSISTLTIQRTEQRDSAMYRCASSLDGRDNEQYFGPGTRLTVT.